This T cell receptor beta chain was captured in a study of PD-1 blockade in classical Hodgkin lymphoma. Study-wide background: Patients were treated with nivolumab at 3 mg/kg, and this was given intravenously every 2 weeks. Notes on the study in general: Reasons behind the repertoire differences stay unclear, perhaps disease activity or earlier therapy. By C4D1, CD4+ diversity increased significantly, especially in complete responders. Later analyses included only patients treated at least 1 year post-ASCT.

TCRdb's copy holds only in-frame clones and misses some; the assay was immunoSEQ multiplex PCR. The table records fewer than 100,000 clones, about 93% of them present only once. The germline gives CDR1 SGHRS, CDR2 YFSETQ. V lost 0 bases to trimming and J lost 2 bases, with 6 bases between them. The CDR3 runs 14 residues. Notes on this clone: Its antigen is currently unknown.

This sample's time point: cycle 4 day 1 (C4D1), after more than five weeks of nivolumab. Relapse was seen in all patients after autologous stem cell transplantation, and brentuximab vedotin exposure was variable. The TCR comes from a human donor with classical Hodgkin lymphoma. The chain has TRBV5-1 and TRBJ1-3, with D perhaps matching TRBD1 (5 bases). This sample comprised peripheral blood mononuclear cells (PBMCs), obtained before the fourth cycle of nivolumab. This chain's CDR3 is CASSLAGPGNTIYF. CDR3 nucleotide sequence: TGCGCCAGCAGCTTGGCGGGGCCTGGAAACACCATATATTTT.